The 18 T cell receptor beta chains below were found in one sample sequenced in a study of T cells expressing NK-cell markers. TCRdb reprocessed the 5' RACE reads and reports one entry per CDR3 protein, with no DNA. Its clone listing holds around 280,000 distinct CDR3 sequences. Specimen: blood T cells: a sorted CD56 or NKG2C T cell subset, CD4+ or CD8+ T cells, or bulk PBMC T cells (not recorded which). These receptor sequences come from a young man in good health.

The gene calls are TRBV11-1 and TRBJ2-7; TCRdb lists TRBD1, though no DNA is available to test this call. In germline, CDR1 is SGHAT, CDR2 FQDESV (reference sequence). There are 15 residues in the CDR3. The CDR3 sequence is CASSPRGQIRDEQYF.

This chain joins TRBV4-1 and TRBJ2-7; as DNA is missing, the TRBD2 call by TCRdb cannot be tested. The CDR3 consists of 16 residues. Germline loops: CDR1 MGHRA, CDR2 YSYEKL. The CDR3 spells CASSQREDLRLGRQYF.

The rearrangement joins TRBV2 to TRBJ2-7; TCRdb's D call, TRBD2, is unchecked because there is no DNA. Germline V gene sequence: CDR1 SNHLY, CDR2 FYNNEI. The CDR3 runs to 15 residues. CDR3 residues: CASTRPAGGSYEQYF.

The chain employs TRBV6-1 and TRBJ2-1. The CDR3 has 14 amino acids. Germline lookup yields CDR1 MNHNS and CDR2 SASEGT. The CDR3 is CASRKREQYNEQFF.

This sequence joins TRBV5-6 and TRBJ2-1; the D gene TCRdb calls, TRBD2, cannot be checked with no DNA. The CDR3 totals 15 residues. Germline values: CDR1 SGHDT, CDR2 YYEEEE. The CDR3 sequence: CASSLAGGDHNEQFF.

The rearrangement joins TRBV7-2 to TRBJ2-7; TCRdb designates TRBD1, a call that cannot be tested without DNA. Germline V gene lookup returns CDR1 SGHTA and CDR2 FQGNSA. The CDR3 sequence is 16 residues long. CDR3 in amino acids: CASSPGTGIGTYEQYF.

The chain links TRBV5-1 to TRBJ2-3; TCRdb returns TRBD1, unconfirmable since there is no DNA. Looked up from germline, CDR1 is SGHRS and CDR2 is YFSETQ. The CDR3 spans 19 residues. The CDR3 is CASSPRAGGAVRDTDTQYF.

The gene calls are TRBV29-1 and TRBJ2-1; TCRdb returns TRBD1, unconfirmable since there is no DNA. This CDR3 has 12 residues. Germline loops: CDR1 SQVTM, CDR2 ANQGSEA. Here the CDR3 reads CSVEEGVSEQFF.

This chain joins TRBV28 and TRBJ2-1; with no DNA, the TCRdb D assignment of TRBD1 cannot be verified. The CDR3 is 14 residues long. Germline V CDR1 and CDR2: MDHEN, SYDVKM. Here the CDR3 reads CASSLYFGNNEQFF.

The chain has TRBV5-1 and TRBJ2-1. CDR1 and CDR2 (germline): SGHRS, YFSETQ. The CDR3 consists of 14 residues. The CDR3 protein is CASSLREGYNEQFF.

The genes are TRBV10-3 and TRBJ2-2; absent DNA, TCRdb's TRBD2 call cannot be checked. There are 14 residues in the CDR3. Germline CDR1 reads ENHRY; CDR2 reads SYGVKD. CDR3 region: CAIKRAAGGEELFF.

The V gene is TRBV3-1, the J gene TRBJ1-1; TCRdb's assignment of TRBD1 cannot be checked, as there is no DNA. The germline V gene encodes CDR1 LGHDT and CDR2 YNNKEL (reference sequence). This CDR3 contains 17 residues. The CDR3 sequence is CASTATGTGIVRTEAFF.

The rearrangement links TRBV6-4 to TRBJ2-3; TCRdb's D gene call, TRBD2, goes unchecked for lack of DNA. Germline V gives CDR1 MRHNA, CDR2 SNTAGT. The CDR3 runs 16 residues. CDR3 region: CASSLLAGGVEDTQYF.

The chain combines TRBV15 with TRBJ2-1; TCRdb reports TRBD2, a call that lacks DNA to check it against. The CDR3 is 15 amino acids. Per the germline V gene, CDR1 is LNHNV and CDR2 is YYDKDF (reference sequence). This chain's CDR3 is CATSTGLAGGFEQFF.

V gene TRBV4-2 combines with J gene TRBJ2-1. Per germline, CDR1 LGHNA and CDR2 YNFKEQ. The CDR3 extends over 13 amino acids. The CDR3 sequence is CASSQVSVNEQFF.

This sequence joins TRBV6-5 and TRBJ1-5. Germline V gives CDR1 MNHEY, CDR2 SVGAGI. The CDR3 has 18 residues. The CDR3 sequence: CASSYQDPRAASNQPQHF.

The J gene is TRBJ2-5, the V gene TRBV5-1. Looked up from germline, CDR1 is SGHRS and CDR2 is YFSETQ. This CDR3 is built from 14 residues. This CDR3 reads CASSLVSQLETQYF.

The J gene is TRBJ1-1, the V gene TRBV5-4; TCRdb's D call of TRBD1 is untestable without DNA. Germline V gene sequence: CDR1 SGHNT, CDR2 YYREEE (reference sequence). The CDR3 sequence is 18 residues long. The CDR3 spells CASSAEGQNRGGNTEAFF.